This T cell receptor beta chain was sequenced for a study of blood T cell repertoires in COVID-19. Sequencing used immunoSEQ multiplex PCR; TCRdb keeps in-frame clones, though not all of them. The sample lists fewer than 200,000 clones, 70% to 90% occurring once. Trimming at V came to 7 bases and at J to 5 bases, leaving 14 bases not matched to a gene. The CDR3 covers 17 residues. Germline V gives CDR1 SGHVS, CDR2 FQNEAQ. The receptor's source is a man aged 35-49 years with active or convalescent COVID-19. The chain combines TRBV7-8 with TRBJ2-2, with 9 bases matching TRBD2. What was sequenced was peripheral blood. CDR3 residues: CASTQRRGGARTGELFF. For the CDR3, the DNA is TGTGCCAGCACCCAGAGGCGCGGGGGGGCGCGGACCGGGGAGCTGTTTTTT.